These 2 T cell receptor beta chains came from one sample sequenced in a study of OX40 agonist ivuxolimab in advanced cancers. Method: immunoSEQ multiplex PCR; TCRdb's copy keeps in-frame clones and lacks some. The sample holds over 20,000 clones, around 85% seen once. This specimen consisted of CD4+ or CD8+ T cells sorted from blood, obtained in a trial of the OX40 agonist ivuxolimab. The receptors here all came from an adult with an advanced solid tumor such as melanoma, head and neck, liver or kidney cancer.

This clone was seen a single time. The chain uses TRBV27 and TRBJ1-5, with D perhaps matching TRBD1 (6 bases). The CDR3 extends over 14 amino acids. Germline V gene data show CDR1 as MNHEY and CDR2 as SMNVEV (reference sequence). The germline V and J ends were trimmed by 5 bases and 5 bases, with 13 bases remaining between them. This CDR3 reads CASSESDSYQPQHF. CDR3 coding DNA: TGTGCCAGCAGTGAGTCGGACAGCTATCAGCCCCAGCATTTT.

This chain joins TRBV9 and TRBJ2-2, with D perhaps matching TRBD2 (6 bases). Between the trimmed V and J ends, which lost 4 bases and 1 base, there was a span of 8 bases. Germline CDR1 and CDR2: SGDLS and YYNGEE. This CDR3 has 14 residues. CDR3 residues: CASSLGLNTGELFF. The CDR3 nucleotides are TGTGCCAGCAGCCTGGGACTGAACACCGGGGAGCTGTTTTTT.